This T cell receptor (beta chain) was recorded in a study of shared clonotypes between healthy human individuals (dated by TCRdb to the early 2020s). As for the study more broadly: The cohort comprised two women and three men aged 18 to 49 years. For each donor, CD4 naive and CD4 memory were each given three plates, CD8 naive was given two plates, and CD8 memory was given one plate. To estimate repertoire size and how much clonotypes are shared between individuals, the study performed deep sequencing of blood TCR repertoires from 4 to 6 healthy adults. To increase sequencing depth and limit assay-specific biases, TCR repertoire library preparation and sequencing were carried out by different laboratories using diverse techniques. Each donor's leukapheresis produced roughly between roughly 0.85 and 9.5 billion PBMCs. Beyond this particular receptor, the publication reports: Larger estimated clonotype richness was generally found for naive subsets than for memory subsets. Because the study included a small number of donors, the genetic and exposure-history diversity represented was limited. Pairwise subsampling led to the expectation that sequencing depth would affect the degree of clonotype sharing among donors. Even with the large sequencing depth, rarefaction of the sorted-subset datasets indicated that sequencing was incomplete. Sampling was restricted to blood, and TCR repertoires in tissues likely differ from the TCR repertoires found in blood. Compared with non-shared clonotypes, clonotypes shared by all four sorted-subset donors had higher generation probabilities. Across a few donors, approximately 4.9% of naive CD4, 3% to 3.5% of naive CD8, about 2.3% of memory CD4, and over 0.35% of memory CD8 clonotypes were shared.

For this clone: Which antigen it targets is not known. No per-base quality is available; no much larger clone lies one base away.

Using the deep immunoSEQ assay, multiplex PCR amplified TCR CDR3 regions from genomic DNA. Extracted genomic DNA from each cell subset was spread evenly across all wells of several immunoSEQ 96-well plates, with each plate serving as a replicate. For sorted subsets, around 0.2 ug genomic DNA, equal to tens of thousands of T cell genomes, was loaded into each replicate PCR. The purified libraries were quantified using a Qubit 3.0 fluorometer, sized with a Bioanalyzer 2100, and then quantified again using the KAPA Library Quantification kit. Every immunoSEQ 96-well plate was sequenced on a separate single-read 150-cycle Illumina NextSeq 550 flow cell. Per the authors' processing: Because the immunoSEQ output held only junctional sequences and lacked quality scores, the filtering could not match the filtering applied to full-length reads. To assign V/J genes and CDR3, sequences were annotated using PyIR, a Python wrapper for IgBLAST v1.9, with IMGT germline references. Reads with weak V/J assignments (E-value above 1e-6), missing CDR3, stop codons, out-of-frame junctions, or ambiguous translated residues were removed. V3J clonotypes were defined as sequences sharing the same inferred V gene, J gene, and CDR3 amino acid sequence. To compute the percentage overlap between repertoires, the number of shared unique clonotypes was divided by the size of the smaller repertoire. Repertoire richness was assessed with RTK rarefaction, the Chao1 estimator, and Recon v2.1 estimates of unobserved clonotypes. OLGA was used to compute generation probabilities for all TCRbeta clonotypes that the gDNA method yielded from several donors. TCRdb obtained this table from immuneACCESS and retained in-frame rearrangements with V and J assigned. These tables miss some clones; where compared with another copy, unresolved V genes account for less than half of the shortfall, and the remainder is unexplained. V, J and clone size are taken as reported in that table, and D and trimming were inferred from the DNA itself. The table for this sample lists about 2 million clones; roughly 94% of them were counted only once. Together, the top ten hold about 0.13% of the sample.

The CDR3, from cysteine to phenylalanine, totals 14 residues. The read is trimmed to its CDR3 DNA, 42 bases read in frame from base 1. Sequences SGHRS (CDR1) and YFSETQ (CDR2) are obtained from the germline V gene. V drops 0 bases and J drops 1 base, leaving 7 bases in between. The donors were healthy, HIV-negative adults with no recently reported acute infections or vaccinations. All donors were Caucasian adults living in Nashville, Tennessee, USA. CD4+ T cells were enriched through magnetic negative selection, after which naive cells were positively selected on CD45RA and the remaining negative fraction served as the memory subset. Blood was obtained by leukapheresis, after which PBMCs were separated by Ficoll-Histopaque density gradient centrifugation and cryopreserved in liquid nitrogen vapor phase. Analytical flow cytometry was used to check the purity and quantity of every magnetically sorted T cell population. Each sorted fraction had its genomic DNA isolated and then quantified by UV absorbance on a Nanodrop 2000c.

Sequencing was carried out using naive CD4+ T cells sorted from blood. In light of the paper, this sample's cell subset or site label describes: CD45RA+ positively selected. This clonotype was obtained from a man between 18 and 35 years old in good health. The rearranged chain carries TRBV5-1 and TRBJ1-1, with the D gene not clear enough to name. The CDR3 has the sequence CASSLVETNTEAFF. The nucleotides read TGCGCCAGCAGCTTGGTGGAGACGAACACTGAAGCTTTCTTT.